This T cell receptor (beta chain) emerged from a study of blood T cell repertoires in COVID-19. Generated by immunoSEQ multiplex PCR, the TCRdb table keeps only in-frame clones and is missing some. The table lists 150,000 to 200,000 clones, approximately 80% of them singletons. This CDR3 has 16 residues. Per germline, CDR1 SGHNT and CDR2 YYREEE (reference sequence). V shed 4 bases and J shed 7 bases, with 20 bases lying between them. Cohort assignment relied on participant-reported clinical history. Recovered status applied to Cohort 3 donors who had two consecutive negative PCRs. It also applied to those with clearance or with symptom resolution.

Sequenced sample: PBMCs or T cells enriched from blood (not recorded which). V and J are TRBV5-4 and TRBJ1-4; a weak D match, TRBD1 (6 bases). This TCR derives from a woman aged 60-75 years who had recovered from COVID-19. In DNA, the CDR3 is TGTGCCAGCAGCCCGACGGGGGGCGCGTCCCCTGAAAAACTGTTTTTT. Its translation: CASSPTGGASPEKLFF.